Below are 21 T cell receptor beta chains sequenced from a single sample in a study of shared clonotypes between healthy human individuals. Clones were sequenced by immunoSEQ multiplex PCR, and TCRdb holds only the in-frame ones, with some missing. The sample lists over a million clones, 98% occurring once. What was sequenced was naive CD4+ T cells sorted from blood. The subset denotes: CD45RA+ positively selected. The receptors stem from a man younger than 40 in good health.

The chain is built from TRBV11-2 and TRBJ2-7, with no clear D. Trimming removed 2 bases from V and 3 bases from J, with 11 bases in between. The CDR3 is 14 residues long. Germline V gene sequence: CDR1 SGHAT, CDR2 FQNNGV. The CDR3 spells CASSLSLGGYEQYF. The DNA for the CDR3 is TGTGCCAGCAGCTTATCTCTGGGCGGCTACGAGCAGTACTTC.

The chain joins TRBV28 to TRBJ2-7; TRBD1 matches 7 bases. CDR1 and CDR2 (germline): MDHEN, SYDVKM. This CDR3 is 13 amino acids long. The ends lost 5 bases at V and 5 bases at J; junction bases unmatched: 6. CDR3 amino acids: CASSEGAGHEQYF. The CDR3 DNA reads as TGTGCCAGCAGTGAGGGGGCGGGCCACGAGCAGTACTTC.

The chain recombines TRBV30 with TRBJ1-4; 9 nucleotides align to TRBD1. The CDR3 runs to 14 residues. Germline V lookup: CDR1 GTSNPN, CDR2 SVGIG (reference sequence). J lost 10 bases, V lost 4 bases, and 10 bases had no gene match. CDR3 in amino acids: CAWTRDRVGRKLFF. The CDR3 DNA reads as TGTGCCTGGACCCGGGACAGGGTAGGCAGAAAACTGTTTTTT. Drawing the rest from reference TRBV30 and TRBJ1-4, the complete variable domain is SQTIHQWPATLVQPVGSPLSLECTVEGTSNPNLYWYRQAAGRGLQLLFYSVGIGQISSEVPQNLSASRPQDRQFILSSKKLLLSDSGFYLCAWTRDRVGRKLFFGSGTQLSVL.

V gene TRBV5-8 combines with J gene TRBJ2-1; TRBD2 aligns across 7 bases. This CDR3 is built from 16 residues. From germline, CDR1 is SGHTS and CDR2 YDEGEE. Germline trimming cut 7 bases from V and 11 bases from J; bases unmatched to any gene: 21. The CDR3: CASHAGVEGEGGKQFF. In DNA form, the CDR3 reads TGTGCCAGCCACGCGGGAGTCGAAGGCGAGGGCGGGAAGCAGTTCTTC.

J is TRBJ2-5 and V is TRBV6-4; weak D call: TRBD1 (5 bases). The V and J ends lost 2 bases and 3 bases respectively, with 10 bases between them. Germline V gene data show CDR1 as MRHNA and CDR2 as SNTAGT. The CDR3 spans 14 residues. CDR3 DNA sequence: TGTGCCAGCAGTGACGGGGCAGGGAAAGAGACCCAGTACTTC. Protein: CASSDGAGKETQYF.

The CDR3 DNA is TGTGCCAGCAGCGTAGCCGCGGTCGGCCGGGATACGCAGTATTTT. Encoded protein: CASSVAAVGRDTQYF. The genes are TRBV9 and TRBJ2-3, with D unresolved. Germline-derived CDR1 and CDR2 are SGDLS and YYNGEE. There are 15 residues in the CDR3. Trimming shortened V by 0 bases and J by 6 bases, and 14 bases separated the two germline ends. The complete variable domain, with remaining parts taken from reference TRBV9 and TRBJ2-3, reads DSGVTQTPKHLITATGQRVTLRCSPRSGDLSVYWYQQSLDQGLQFLIQYYNGEERAKGNILERFSAQQFPDLHSELNLSSLELGDSALYFCASSVAAVGRDTQYFGPGTRLTVL.

The rearrangement uses TRBV29-1 and TRBJ2-7; 7 nucleotides align to TRBD2. Germline values: CDR1 SQVTM, CDR2 ANQGSEA. Trimming cost V 4 bases and J 3 bases; bases outside gene matches: 6. The CDR3 loop spans 13 amino acids. CDR3 protein: CSVAGGRLYEQYF. The CDR3 DNA follows: TGCAGCGTTGCGGGCGGGAGACTCTACGAGCAGTACTTC.

The chain couples TRBV6-6 to TRBJ1-5; no firm D call. The CDR3 contains 15 residues. CDR1 and CDR2 (germline): MNHNY, SVGAGI (reference sequence). Between the trimmed V and J ends, which lost 0 bases and 7 bases, there was a span of 13 bases. The CDR3 DNA is TGTGCCAGCAGTTACTCGTCGGGGTACGGGCAGCCCCAGCATTTT. It encodes CASSYSSGYGQPQHF.

The chain joins TRBV7-9 to TRBJ2-2, with TRBD1 matching over 9 bases. In germline, CDR1 is SEHNR, CDR2 FQNEAQ (reference sequence). Trimming cost V 4 bases and J 6 bases; bases outside gene matches: 15. This CDR3 contains 18 residues. CDR3 protein: CASSSSERDRVFSGELFF. CDR3 DNA: TGTGCCAGCAGCTCCTCTGAGCGGGACAGGGTATTCTCCGGGGAGCTGTTTTTT.

Here the CDR3 reads CASSPQLGDTQYF. In DNA form, the CDR3 reads TGTGCCAGCAGCCCCCAATTGGGGGATACGCAGTATTTT. The rearrangement uses TRBV7-7 and TRBJ2-3; D call uncertain. The CDR3 runs to 13 residues. The V and J ends lost 5 bases and 6 bases respectively, with 12 bases between them. Germline V lookup: CDR1 SSHAT, CDR2 FNYEAQ (reference sequence).

The chain uses TRBV19 and TRBJ1-5; D is perhaps TRBD1 (5 bases). The CDR3 sequence is 14 residues long. The germline V gene encodes CDR1 LNHDA and CDR2 SQIVND (reference sequence). V was cut by 3 bases and J by 7 bases, with 13 bases left in between. As DNA, the CDR3 is TGTGCCAGTAGTATCGGTAGGGACCGCCAGCCCCAGCATTTT. Protein product: CASSIGRDRQPQHF. Full variable domain (outside the CDR3, taken from reference TRBV19 and TRBJ1-5): DGGITQSPKYLFRKEGQNVTLSCEQNLNHDAMYWYRQDPGQGLRLIYYSQIVNDFQKGDIAEGYSVSREKKESFPLTVTSAQKNPTAFYLCASSIGRDRQPQHFGDGTRLSIL.

The chain has TRBV10-3 and TRBJ2-2, with a possible D match to TRBD2 (5 bases). The V gene's germline CDR1 is ENHRY and CDR2 SYGVKD. The CDR3 has 16 amino acids. V lost 7 bases and J lost 5, with 20 bases in between. In nucleotides, the CDR3 is TGTGCCATCACCCAAGCTGGGCCAGGAGGAACCGGGGAGCTGTTTTTT. This encodes CAITQAGPGGTGELFF.

This sequence joins TRBV6-6 and TRBJ2-4; D perhaps matches TRBD2 (7 bases). V lost 5 bases and J lost 0, with 11 bases in between. This CDR3 spans 15 amino acids. Looked up from germline, CDR1 is MNHNY and CDR2 is SVGAGI (reference sequence). The CDR3 loop is CASSNREGAKNIQYF. CDR3 nucleotide sequence: TGTGCCAGCAGTAACAGGGAGGGAGCCAAAAACATTCAGTACTTC.

The CDR3 nucleotides read TGCGCCAGCAGCCAAGATATAGACAGCGGGAGATCCTACGAGCAGTACTTC. Amino acid sequence: CASSQDIDSGRSYEQYF. The chain links TRBV4-1 to TRBJ2-7; TRBD2 matches at 8 bases. J gave up 1 base and V 0 bases, and 8 bases lay outside the gene matches. The CDR3 totals 17 residues. Germline CDR1 MGHRA, CDR2 YSYEKL.

This chain uses TRBV11-2 with TRBJ2-6, with 12 bases aligning to TRBD2. Germline V gives CDR1 SGHAT, CDR2 FQNNGV. The CDR3 consists of 18 residues. The J segment lost 0 bases and the V segment lost 7 bases, leaving 7 bases of the junction unmatched. The CDR3 DNA reads TGTGCCAGCATCCAACCGGGACTAGCGGGCTCTGGGGCCAACGTCCTGACTTTC. This gives the protein CASIQPGLAGSGANVLTF.

This clone was recorded only once. The chain is built from TRBV11-2 and TRBJ1-1, with D possibly matching TRBD1 (5 bases). Germline CDR1 and CDR2: SGHAT and FQNNGV. The CDR3 is made up of 13 amino acids. The V and J ends lost 3 bases and 11 bases respectively, with 16 bases between them. In DNA form, the CDR3 reads TGTGCCAGCAGCTTTTCTCGGGGGAGGATGGCTTTCTTT. It codes for CASSFSRGRMAFF. The whole variable domain, filled in from reference TRBV11-2 and TRBJ1-1, reads EAGVAQSPRYKIIEKRQSVAFWCNPISGHATLYWYQQILGQGPKLLIQFQNNGVVDDSQLPKDRFSAERLKGVDSTLKIQPAKLEDSAVYLCASSFSRGRMAFFGQGTRLTVV.

The chain is built from TRBV6-5 and TRBJ1-1; D is perhaps TRBD1 (5 bases). CDR1 and CDR2 from the germline V gene are MNHEY and SVGAGI. Trimming cost V 6 bases and J 8 bases, with 22 bases left between them. The CDR3 totals 15 residues. The CDR3 region has the DNA TGTGCCAGCAGCCCTAACCCCGCAGGGTACGGGGAAGCTTTCTTT. It translates to CASSPNPAGYGEAFF.

The chain carries TRBV18 and TRBJ1-1, with a possible D match to TRBD1 (6 bases). CDR3 size: 14 residues. Trimming stripped 2 bases from V and 3 bases from J, with 10 bases between. Germline V CDR1 and CDR2: KGHSH, LQKENI. The DNA for the CDR3 is TGTGCCAGCTCACCAATGGACAGATACACTGAAGCTTTCTTT. Its protein product is CASSPMDRYTEAFF.

V is TRBV6-6 and J is TRBJ2-5; 9 positions match TRBD2. V gave up 5 bases and J gave up 5 bases; unmatched junction bases: 6. Germline V gene data show CDR1 as MNHNY and CDR2 as SVGAGI (reference sequence). This CDR3 comprises 14 residues. CDR3 bases: TGTGCCAGCAGTCTAGCGGGATTAGGGGAGACCCAGTACTTC. This gives the protein CASSLAGLGETQYF.

The J gene is TRBJ2-7, the V gene TRBV19; D gene unclear. The V gene's germline CDR1 is LNHDA and CDR2 SQIVND (reference sequence). The V gene lost 2 bases and the J gene lost 0 bases, with 11 bases spanning the gap. The CDR3 totals 15 residues. CDR3 protein: CASSIWARPSYEQYF. The CDR3, as DNA: TGTGCCAGTAGTATATGGGCCAGGCCCTCCTACGAGCAGTACTTC.

The rearrangement uses TRBV28 and TRBJ2-2; weak D call: TRBD2 (5 bases). V shed 3 bases and J shed 3 bases, with 14 bases lying between them. The germline gives CDR1 MDHEN, CDR2 SYDVKM. This CDR3 region has 16 residues. The CDR3 DNA reads TGTGCCAGCAGTTTCAGGACTCCCGCCCACACCGGGGAGCTGTTTTTT. Protein sequence: CASSFRTPAHTGELFF.